The TCR beta chain described here comes from a study of blood T cell repertoires in COVID-19. Data came from immunoSEQ multiplex PCR; TCRdb stores just in-frame clones and leaves some out. Here the sample spans roughly 300,000 clones, around 87% being singletons. This clonotype was obtained from a woman under 40 who had recovered from COVID-19. Source material: PBMCs or T cells enriched from blood (not recorded which).

The CDR3 is CASSESGTGGYGYTF. The CDR3 DNA is TGTGCCAGCAGCGAATCCGGGACAGGGGGCTATGGCTACACCTTC. The V call is TRBV3-1 (or the pseudogene TRBV3-2), the J call TRBJ1-2; TRBD1 aligns across 11 bases. Germline V gene lookup returns CDR1 LGHDT and CDR2 YNNKEL (reference sequence). The CDR3 is 15 residues long. After removal of 5 bases from V and 4 bases from J, the junction contained 6 bases not matched to a gene.